The rows below give T cell receptor beta chains drawn from one sample of a study of T-cell memory formation after mild COVID-19. TCRdb analysed the 5' RACE reads with MiXCR anew, one entry per CDR3 protein. The table lists just over 50,000 distinct CDR3 sequences, around 9.7% of them singletons. Input material: PBMCs or a T cell subset sorted from them (not recorded which). These receptors came from an adult woman who had mild COVID-19 (a few samples of this study predate the infection). Cell type and time point are not known. CDR3s include the opening cysteine and the closing phenylalanine or tryptophan. The D gene is left open where the match is weak. Only part of the rows carry a size: once, few, many, or a class if the clone is expanded.

cdr3_aa cdr3_nt v_call d_call j_call clone_size
CASSLEGSSGNTIYF TGCGCCAGCAGCTTGGAAGGGAGCTCTGGAAACACCATATATTTT TRBV5-1 . TRBJ1-3 few
CASRTGVLAKNIQYF TGTGCCAGCAGGACAGGCGTCCTAGCCAAAAACATTCAGTACTTC TRBV2 . TRBJ2-4 once
CASSQIYSYEQYF TGTGCCAGCAGCCAAATCTATTCCTACGAGCAGTACTTC TRBV3-1 . TRBJ2-7 few
CASSLPQGSSQYF TGTGCCAGCAGTTTACCCCAGGGATCTTCGCAGTATTTT TRBV27 . TRBJ2-3 .
CASSPPGAGVENEQFF TGTGCCAGCAGTCCCCCAGGAGCGGGAGTAGAAAATGAGCAGTTCTTC TRBV12-3/TRBV12-4 TRBD2 TRBJ2-1 many
CASSSNKGAGIGELFF TGCGCCAGCAGCTCAAATAAAGGCGCAGGGATCGGGGAGCTGTTTTTT TRBV5-1 . TRBJ2-2 many
CASSPSRRTSGSDEQFF TGTGCCAGCAGCCCTAGCCGTCGGACTAGCGGGAGTGACGAGCAGTTCTTC TRBV27 TRBD2 TRBJ2-1 .
CASSSRTSGGNNDQFF TGTGCCAGCAGCTCCCGGACTAGCGGGGGGAACAATGATCAGTTCTTC TRBV5-4 TRBD2 TRBJ2-1 .
CASSPPGLGAGVQYF TGTGCCAGCAGCCCACCGGGACTAGGGGCCGGTGTGCAGTACTTC TRBV11-3 TRBD2 TRBJ2-7 few
CSLSDSRFTEAFF TGCAGCCTTTCGGACAGTCGGTTCACTGAAGCTTTCTTT TRBV29-1 . TRBJ1-1 few
CASSLWVSSNTDTQYF TGTGCCAGCAGCTTATGGGTTAGCTCTAACACAGATACGCAGTATTTT TRBV7-9 . TRBJ2-3 few
CASSYQDRVDEQYF TGTGCCAGCAGTTACCAGGACAGGGTCGACGAGCAGTACTTC TRBV6-5 TRBD1 TRBJ2-7 many
CASSQETGNNQPQHF TGCGCCAGCAGCCAAGAGACAGGGAATAATCAGCCCCAGCATTTT TRBV4-3 TRBD1 TRBJ1-5 many
CATARGLAGAQETQYF TGTGCCACCGCGAGGGGCCTAGCGGGGGCCCAAGAGACCCAGTACTTC TRBV6-2/TRBV6-3 TRBD2 TRBJ2-5 .
CSVASRPEAFF TGCAGCGTTGCCAGCAGGCCTGAAGCTTTCTTT TRBV29-1 . TRBJ1-1 .
CASSPRGLLYNEQFF TGTGCCAGCAGCCCCCGAGGACTTCTCTACAATGAGCAGTTCTTC TRBV7-6 . TRBJ2-1 many
CASSRVGTPSNLPETQYF TGTGCCAGCAGCAGGGTCGGGACACCCTCCAATCTTCCAGAGACCCAGTACTTC TRBV7-2 . TRBJ2-5 many
CASSYGQGTRSYNEQFF TGTGCCAGCAGTTACGGACAGGGGACCCGATCCTACAATGAGCAGTTCTTC TRBV11-2 TRBD1 TRBJ2-1 few
CASSQRGAYNEQFF TGTGCCAGCAGCCAAAGGGGGGCCTACAATGAGCAGTTCTTC TRBV3-1 . TRBJ2-1 few
CAGGQGASTEAFF TGTGCCGGAGGACAGGGGGCTAGTACTGAAGCTTTCTTT TRBV9 TRBD1 TRBJ1-1 .
CASRTGSLNTEAFF TGTGCCAGCAGGACTGGCAGCCTAAACACTGAAGCTTTCTTT TRBV6-5 . TRBJ1-1 .
CASSTSGRQNIQYF TGTGCCAGCAGTACCTCGGGTCGACAAAACATTCAGTACTTC TRBV12-3/TRBV12-4 . TRBJ2-4 many
CASSLAPSATDTQYF TGTGCCAGCAGCTTAGCGCCCTCCGCCACAGATACGCAGTATTTT TRBV7-9 . TRBJ2-3 many
CSVRTGWTEAFF TGCAGCGTCAGGACAGGGTGGACTGAAGCTTTCTTT TRBV29-1 TRBD1 TRBJ1-1 .